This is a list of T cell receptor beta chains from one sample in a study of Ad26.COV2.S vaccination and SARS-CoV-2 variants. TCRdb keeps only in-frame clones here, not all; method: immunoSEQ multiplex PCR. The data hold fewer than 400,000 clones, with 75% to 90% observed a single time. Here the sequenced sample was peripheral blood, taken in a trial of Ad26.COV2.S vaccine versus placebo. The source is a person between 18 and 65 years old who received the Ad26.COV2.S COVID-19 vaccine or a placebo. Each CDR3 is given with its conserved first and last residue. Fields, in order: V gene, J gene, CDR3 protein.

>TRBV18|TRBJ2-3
CASSRTSTDTQYF
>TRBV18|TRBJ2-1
CASSTRWENEQFF
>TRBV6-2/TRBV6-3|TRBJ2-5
CASSYSPGGETQYF
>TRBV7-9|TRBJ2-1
CASRGAGGQGEQFF
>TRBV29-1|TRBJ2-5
CSVDYGGETQYF
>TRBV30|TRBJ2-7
CAWSARFGGEQYF
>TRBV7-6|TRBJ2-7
CASSFTENYEQYF
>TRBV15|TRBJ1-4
CATSREMGEGEKLFF
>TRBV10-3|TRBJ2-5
CAISESRGETQYF
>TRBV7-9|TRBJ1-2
CASSTRPERLGGYTF
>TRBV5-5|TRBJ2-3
CASSLVAGKSTDTQYF
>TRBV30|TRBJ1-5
CAWSKIEGRQGNQPQHF
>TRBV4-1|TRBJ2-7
CASSQTDSSYEQYF
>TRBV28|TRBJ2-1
CASSLIARGLAGLEQFF
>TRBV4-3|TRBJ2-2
CASSQDLNRGFTGELFF
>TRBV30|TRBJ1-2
CAWRSLGLEDGYTF
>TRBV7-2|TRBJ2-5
CASSVDRRSGETQYF
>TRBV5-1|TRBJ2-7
CASSLAGGLSYEQYF
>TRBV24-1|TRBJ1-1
CATSDHPGQGIRLGMVPEAFF
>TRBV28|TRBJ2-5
CASSFRGQLYF
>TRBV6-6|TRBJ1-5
CASKQGVGQPQHF
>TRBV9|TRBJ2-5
CASSDGRSSYQETQYF
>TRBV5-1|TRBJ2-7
CASSMGGGRAYEQYF
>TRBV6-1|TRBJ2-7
CASSEPSREQYF
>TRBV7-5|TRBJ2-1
CVRSFLKGLAGSYNEQFF
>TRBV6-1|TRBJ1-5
CASSDSLGGGQPQHF
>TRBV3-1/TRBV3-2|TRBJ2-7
CASSRDAYEQYF
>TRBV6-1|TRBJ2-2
CASSEVRTLNTGELFF
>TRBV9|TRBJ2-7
CASSVLGDSPGEQYF
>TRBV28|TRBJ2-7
CASSLRVPYEQYF
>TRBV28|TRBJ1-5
CASSPGIFSNQPQHF
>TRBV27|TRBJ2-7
CASSFLGGQLYEQYF
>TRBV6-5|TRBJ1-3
CASTQGGHSGNTIYF
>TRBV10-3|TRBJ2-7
CATSAGLEREGYEQYF
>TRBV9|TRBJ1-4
CASSERDSRREKLFF
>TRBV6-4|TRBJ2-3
CASSDSRTGSDTQYF
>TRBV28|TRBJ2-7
CASSFPGSYEQYF
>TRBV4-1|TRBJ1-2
CASSQDSGGFGYTF
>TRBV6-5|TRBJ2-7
CATARDNIAYEQYF
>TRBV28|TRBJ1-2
CATITPQGGGLYGYTF
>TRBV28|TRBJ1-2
CASGWDRTREWGYTF
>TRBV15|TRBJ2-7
CATGTDLSEQYF
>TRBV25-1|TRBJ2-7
CASSPAVVRNSYEQYF
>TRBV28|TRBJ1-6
CASSPTQQSFFHF
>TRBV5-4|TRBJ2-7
CASSLGRNYEQYF
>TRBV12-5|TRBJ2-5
CASGLVPGETQYF
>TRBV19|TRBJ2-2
CASKEGPNTGELFF
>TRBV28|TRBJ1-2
CASSPQAAPYGYTF
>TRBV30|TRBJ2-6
CAWSVTNSGANVLTF
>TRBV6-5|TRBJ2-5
CASSIPSGTGETQYF
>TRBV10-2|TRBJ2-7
CASSESYEQYF
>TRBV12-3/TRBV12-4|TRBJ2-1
CASSSREAEQFF
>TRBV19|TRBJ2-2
CASRVGQGRGTGELFF
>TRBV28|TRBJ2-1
CASRKSASDNEQFF